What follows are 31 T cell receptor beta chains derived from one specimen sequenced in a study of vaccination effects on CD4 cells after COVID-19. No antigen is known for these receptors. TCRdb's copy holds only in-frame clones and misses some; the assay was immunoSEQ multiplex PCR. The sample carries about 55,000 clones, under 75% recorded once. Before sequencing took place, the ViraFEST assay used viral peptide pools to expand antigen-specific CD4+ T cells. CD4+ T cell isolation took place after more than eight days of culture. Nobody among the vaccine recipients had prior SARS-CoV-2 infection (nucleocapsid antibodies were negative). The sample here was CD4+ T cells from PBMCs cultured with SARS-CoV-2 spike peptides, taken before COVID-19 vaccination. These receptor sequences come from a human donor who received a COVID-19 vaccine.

The CDR3 DNA reads as TGTGCCAGCAGCTTGGGGGGCCGACAGCCCCAGCATTTT. Translating it yields CASSLGGRQPQHF. This chain joins TRBV7-2 and TRBJ1-5; tentatively, D is TRBD1 (6 bases). This CDR3 region has 13 residues. Germline assignment: CDR1 SGHTA and CDR2 FQGNSA. V shed 3 bases and J shed 7 bases, with 10 bases lying between them.

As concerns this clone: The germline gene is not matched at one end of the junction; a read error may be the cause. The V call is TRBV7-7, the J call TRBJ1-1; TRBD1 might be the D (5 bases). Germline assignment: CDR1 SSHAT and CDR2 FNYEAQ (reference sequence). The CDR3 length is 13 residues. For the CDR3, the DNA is TGTGCTAGCAGCCAACAGGCGAACACTGAAGCTTTCTTT. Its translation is CASSQQANTEAFF.

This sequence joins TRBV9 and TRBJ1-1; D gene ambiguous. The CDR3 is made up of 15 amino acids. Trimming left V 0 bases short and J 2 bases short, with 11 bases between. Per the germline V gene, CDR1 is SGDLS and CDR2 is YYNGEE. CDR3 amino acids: CASSVDPGANTEAFF. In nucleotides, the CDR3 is TGTGCCAGCAGCGTAGATCCCGGCGCAAACACTGAAGCTTTCTTT. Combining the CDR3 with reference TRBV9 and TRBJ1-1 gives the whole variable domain DSGVTQTPKHLITATGQRVTLRCSPRSGDLSVYWYQQSLDQGLQFLIQYYNGEERAKGNILERFSAQQFPDLHSELNLSSLELGDSALYFCASSVDPGANTEAFFGQGTRLTVV.

The CDR3: CASSTGGLAYEQYF. CDR3 in DNA: TGTGCCAGCAGTACGGGGGGACTAGCCTACGAGCAGTACTTC. This chain links TRBV6-6 with TRBJ2-7; 8 positions agree with TRBD2. V was pared by 5 bases and J by 2 bases, with 5 bases of the junction left unmatched. Germline CDR1 and CDR2: MNHNY and SVGAGI (reference sequence). This CDR3 has 14 amino acids.

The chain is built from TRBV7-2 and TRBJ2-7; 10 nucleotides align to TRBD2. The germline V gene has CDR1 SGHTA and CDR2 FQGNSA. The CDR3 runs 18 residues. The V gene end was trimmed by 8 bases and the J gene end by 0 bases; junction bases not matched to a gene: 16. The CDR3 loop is CASALRQGGLAVSYEQYF. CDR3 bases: TGTGCCAGCGCCCTGAGGCAGGGCGGACTAGCGGTCTCCTACGAGCAGTACTTC. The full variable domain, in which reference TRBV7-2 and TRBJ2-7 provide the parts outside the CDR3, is GAGVSQSPSNKVTEKGKDVELRCDPISGHTALYWYRQSLGQGLEFLIYFQGNSAPDKSGLPSDRFSAERTGGSVSTLTIQRTQQEDSAVYLCASALRQGGLAVSYEQYFGPGTRLTVT.

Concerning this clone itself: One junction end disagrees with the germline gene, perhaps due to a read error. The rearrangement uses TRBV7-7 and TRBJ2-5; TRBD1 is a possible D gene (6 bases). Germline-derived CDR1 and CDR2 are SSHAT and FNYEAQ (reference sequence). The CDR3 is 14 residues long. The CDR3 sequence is CASSPDRQLGTQYF. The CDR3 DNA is TGTGCTAGCAGTCCGGACAGACAGTTAGGGACCCAGTACTTC.

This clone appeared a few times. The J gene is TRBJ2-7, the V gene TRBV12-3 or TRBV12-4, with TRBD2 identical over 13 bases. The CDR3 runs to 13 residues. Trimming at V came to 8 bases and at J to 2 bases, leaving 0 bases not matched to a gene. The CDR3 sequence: CASGTSGTYEQYF. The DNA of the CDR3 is TGTGCCAGCGGGACTAGCGGGACCTACGAGCAGTACTTC.

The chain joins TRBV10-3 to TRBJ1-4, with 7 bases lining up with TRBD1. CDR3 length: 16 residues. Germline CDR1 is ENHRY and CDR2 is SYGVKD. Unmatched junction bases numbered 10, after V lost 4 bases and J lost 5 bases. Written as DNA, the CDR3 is TGTGCCATCAGTGCCACCTCGGGACAGAGAAATGAAAAACTGTTTTTT. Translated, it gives CAISATSGQRNEKLFF.

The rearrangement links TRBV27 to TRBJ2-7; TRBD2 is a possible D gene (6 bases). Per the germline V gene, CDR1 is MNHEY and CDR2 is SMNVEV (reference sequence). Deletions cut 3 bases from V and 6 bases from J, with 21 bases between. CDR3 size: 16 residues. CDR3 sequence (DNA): TGTGCCAGCAGTTTGTTCGATATAGGCTTGGGGGGCGAGCAGTACTTC. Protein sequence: CASSLFDIGLGGEQYF.

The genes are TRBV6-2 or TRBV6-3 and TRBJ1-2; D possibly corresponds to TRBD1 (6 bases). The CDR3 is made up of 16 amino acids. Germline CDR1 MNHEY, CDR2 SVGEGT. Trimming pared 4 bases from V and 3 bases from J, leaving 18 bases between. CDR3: CASSSNRGQIDYGYTF. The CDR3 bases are TGTGCCAGCAGTTCGAACCGGGGGCAGATTGACTATGGCTACACCTTC.

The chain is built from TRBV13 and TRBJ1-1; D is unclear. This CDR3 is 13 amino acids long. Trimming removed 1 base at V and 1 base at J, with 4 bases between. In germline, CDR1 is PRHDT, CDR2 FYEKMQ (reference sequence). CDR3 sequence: CASSLDRNTEAFF. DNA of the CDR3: TGTGCCAGCAGCTTAGACAGGAACACTGAAGCTTTCTTT.

CDR3 loop: CATSVPRAGVSYEQYF. CDR3 nucleotide sequence: TGTGCCACCAGTGTTCCCCGGGCGGGTGTCTCCTACGAGCAGTACTTC. This rearrangement joins TRBV24-1 to TRBJ2-7; D may be TRBD2 (5 bases). Trimming stripped 5 bases from V and 0 bases from J, with 16 bases between. The CDR3 has 16 amino acids. CDR1 KGHDR and CDR2 SFDVKD come from the germline V gene.

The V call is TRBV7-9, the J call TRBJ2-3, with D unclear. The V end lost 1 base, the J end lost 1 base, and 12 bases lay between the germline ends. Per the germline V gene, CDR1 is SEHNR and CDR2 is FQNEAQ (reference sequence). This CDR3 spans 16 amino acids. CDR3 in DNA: TGTGCCAGCAGCTTAGTCTCGTGGGAAGGCACAGATACGCAGTATTTT. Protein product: CASSLVSWEGTDTQYF.

CDR3 protein: CASSGPGQGRFGYTF. CDR3 DNA sequence: TGTGCCAGCAGCGGACCGGGACAGGGGAGATTTGGCTACACCTTC. The rearrangement links TRBV7-9 to TRBJ1-2; TRBD1 agrees at 10 bases. Per the germline V gene, CDR1 is SEHNR and CDR2 is FQNEAQ (reference sequence). The CDR3 covers 15 residues. Losses at the gene ends were 5 bases for V and 7 bases for J; bases not matched to a gene: 10. The entire variable domain, with the rest obtained from reference TRBV7-9 and TRBJ1-2, is as follows: DTGVSQNPRHKITKRGQNVTFRCDPISEHNRLYWYRQTLGQGPEFLTYFQNEAQLEKSRLLSDRFSAERPKGSFSTLEIQRTEQGDSAMYLCASSGPGQGRFGYTFGSGTRLTVV.

This CDR3 is CAWSQKMSAGSYNEQFF. The CDR3 bases are TGTGCCTGGAGTCAAAAGATGTCCGCAGGCTCCTACAATGAGCAGTTCTTC. V is TRBV30 and J is TRBJ2-1; no clear D. V gave up 2 bases and J gave up 0 bases, with 17 bases separating them. The germline gives CDR1 GTSNPN, CDR2 SVGIG (reference sequence). CDR3 length equals 17 residues.

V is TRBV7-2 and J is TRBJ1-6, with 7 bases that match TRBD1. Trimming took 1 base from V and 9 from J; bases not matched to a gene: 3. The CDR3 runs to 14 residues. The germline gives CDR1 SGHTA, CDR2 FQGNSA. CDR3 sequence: CASSLGQGSSPLHF. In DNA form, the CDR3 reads TGTGCCAGCAGCTTAGGACAGGGTTCTTCACCCCTCCACTTT.

The CDR3 coding sequence is TGTGCCAGAAGCTTAAGCGTCTGGGGCACTGAAGCTTTCTTT. It encodes CARSLSVWGTEAFF. J is TRBJ1-1 and V is TRBV5-3; D is unresolved. TRBV5-3 is reported as an ORF; its role is uncertain. This CDR3 has 14 residues. The V and J ends lost 2 bases and 4 bases respectively, with 12 bases between them.

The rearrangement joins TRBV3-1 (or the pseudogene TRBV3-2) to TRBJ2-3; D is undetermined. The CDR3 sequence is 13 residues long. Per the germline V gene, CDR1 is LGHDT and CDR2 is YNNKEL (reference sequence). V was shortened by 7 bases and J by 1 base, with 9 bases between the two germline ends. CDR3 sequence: CASTPDGTDTQYF. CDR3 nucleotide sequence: TGTGCCAGCACGCCGGACGGCACAGATACGCAGTATTTT.

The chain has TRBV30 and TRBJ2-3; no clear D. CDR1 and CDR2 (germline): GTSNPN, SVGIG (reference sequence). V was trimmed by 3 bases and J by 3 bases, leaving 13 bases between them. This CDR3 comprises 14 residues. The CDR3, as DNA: TGTGCCTGGAGCAGCTTGGGGATGACAGATACGCAGTATTTT. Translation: CAWSSLGMTDTQYF.

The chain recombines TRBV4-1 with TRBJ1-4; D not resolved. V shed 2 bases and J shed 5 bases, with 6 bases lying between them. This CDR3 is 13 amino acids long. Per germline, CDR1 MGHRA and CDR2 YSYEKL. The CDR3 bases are TGCGCCAGCAGCCAATGGAGGAATGAAAAACTGTTTTTT. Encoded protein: CASSQWRNEKLFF.

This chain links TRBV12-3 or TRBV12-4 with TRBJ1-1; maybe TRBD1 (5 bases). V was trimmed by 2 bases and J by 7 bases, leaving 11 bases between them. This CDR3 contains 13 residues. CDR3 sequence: CASSLYGGGEAFF. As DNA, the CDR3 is TGTGCCAGCAGTTTATACGGGGGGGGTGAAGCTTTCTTT.

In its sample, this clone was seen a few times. The CDR3 here is CASSRATSGYSNQPQHF. In DNA form, the CDR3 reads TGTGCCAGCAGCCGCGCAACCTCAGGGTATAGCAATCAGCCCCAGCATTTT. J is TRBJ1-5 and V is TRBV6-2 or TRBV6-3; TRBD1 might be the D (5 bases). V lost 6 bases to trimming and J lost 0 bases, with 18 bases between them. The CDR3 contains 17 residues. CDR1 and CDR2 from the germline V gene are MNHEY and SVGEGT.

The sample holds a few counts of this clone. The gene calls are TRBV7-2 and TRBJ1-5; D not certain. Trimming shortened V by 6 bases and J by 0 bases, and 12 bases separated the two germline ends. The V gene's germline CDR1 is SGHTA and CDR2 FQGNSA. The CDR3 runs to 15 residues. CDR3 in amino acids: CASSARSYSNQPQHF. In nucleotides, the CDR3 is TGTGCCAGCAGTGCTCGGTCTTATAGCAATCAGCCCCAGCATTTT.

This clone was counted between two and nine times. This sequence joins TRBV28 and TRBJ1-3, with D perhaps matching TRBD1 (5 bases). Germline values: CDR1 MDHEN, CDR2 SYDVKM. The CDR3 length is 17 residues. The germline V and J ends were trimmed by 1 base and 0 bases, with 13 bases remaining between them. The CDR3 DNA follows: TGTGCCAGCAGTTTATTAGCAGGGCGCAGCTCTGGAAACACCATATATTTT. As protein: CASSLLAGRSSGNTIYF.

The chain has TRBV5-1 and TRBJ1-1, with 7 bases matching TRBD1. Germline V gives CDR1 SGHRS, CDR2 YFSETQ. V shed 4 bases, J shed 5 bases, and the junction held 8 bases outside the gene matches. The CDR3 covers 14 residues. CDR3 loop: CASSPTGDRTEAFF. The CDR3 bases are TGCGCCAGCAGCCCCACAGGGGACCGAACTGAAGCTTTCTTT.

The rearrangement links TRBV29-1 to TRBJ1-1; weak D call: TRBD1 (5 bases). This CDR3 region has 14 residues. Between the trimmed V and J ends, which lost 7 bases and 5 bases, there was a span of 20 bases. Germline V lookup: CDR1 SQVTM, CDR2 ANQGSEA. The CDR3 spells CSAQTTGVGTEAFF. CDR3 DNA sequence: TGCAGCGCCCAGACGACGGGGGTAGGGACTGAAGCTTTCTTT.

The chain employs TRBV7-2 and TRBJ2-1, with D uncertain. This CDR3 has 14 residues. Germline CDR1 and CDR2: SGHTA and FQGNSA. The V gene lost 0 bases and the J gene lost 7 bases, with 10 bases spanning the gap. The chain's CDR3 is CASSLASGANEQFF. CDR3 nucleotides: TGTGCCAGCAGCTTAGCATCCGGTGCGAATGAGCAGTTCTTC.

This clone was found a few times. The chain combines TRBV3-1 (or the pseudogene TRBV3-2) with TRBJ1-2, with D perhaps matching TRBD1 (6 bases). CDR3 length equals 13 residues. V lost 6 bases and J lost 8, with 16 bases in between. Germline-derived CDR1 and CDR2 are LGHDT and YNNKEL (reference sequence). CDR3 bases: TGTGCCAGCAGGCTACAGGGAAGGAACGGCTACACCTTC. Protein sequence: CASRLQGRNGYTF.

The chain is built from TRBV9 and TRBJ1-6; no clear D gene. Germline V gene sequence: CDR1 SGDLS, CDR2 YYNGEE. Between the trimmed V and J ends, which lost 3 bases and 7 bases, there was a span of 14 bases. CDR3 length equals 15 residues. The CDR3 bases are TGTGCCAGCAGCGAGGACGGGAAGAGAAATTCACCCCTCCACTTT. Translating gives CASSEDGKRNSPLHF.

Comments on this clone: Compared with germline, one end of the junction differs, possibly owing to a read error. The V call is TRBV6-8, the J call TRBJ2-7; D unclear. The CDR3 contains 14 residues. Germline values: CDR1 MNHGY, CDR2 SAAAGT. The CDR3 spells CASSYFDHPLRIIF. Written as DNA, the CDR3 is TGTGCCAGCAGTTACTTTGACCACCCTCTTCGCATTATCTTC.

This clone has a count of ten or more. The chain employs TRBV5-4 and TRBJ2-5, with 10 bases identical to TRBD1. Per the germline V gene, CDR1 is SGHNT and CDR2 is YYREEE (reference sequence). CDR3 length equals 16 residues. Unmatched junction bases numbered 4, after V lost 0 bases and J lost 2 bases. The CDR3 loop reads CASSLGDRGTQETQYF. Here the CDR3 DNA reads TGTGCCAGCAGCTTGGGGGACAGGGGAACACAAGAGACCCAGTACTTC.